This TCR beta chain was obtained from a study of OX40 agonist ivuxolimab in advanced cancers. Study-level background: Patients received ivuxolimab, an agonistic anti-OX40 (CD134) antibody. Participants averaged approximately 65 years of age (range about 23 to 90) and were 75% to 90% male.

V trimming: 4 bases; J trimming: 5 bases; junction bases outside the gene matches: 6. The CDR3 has 15 amino acids. The germline CDR1 and CDR2 sequences are LNHDA and SQIVND (reference sequence). Sequencing was performed with immunoSEQ multiplex PCR; in TCRdb, only in-frame clones are kept and a portion is missing. The data show over 75,000 clones, with roughly nine tenths seen just once and approximately 1.5% held by the top ten. This TCR derives from an adult with an advanced solid tumor such as melanoma, head and neck, liver or kidney cancer. V and J are TRBV19 and TRBJ2-1; 9 bases map to TRBD2. The input for sequencing was CD4+ or CD8+ T cells sorted from blood, taken in a trial of the OX40 agonist ivuxolimab. The CDR3 reads CASSKAGGVNNEQFF. CDR3 DNA: TGTGCCAGTAGTAAGGCGGGGGGGGTAAACAATGAGCAGTTCTTC.